The 11 T cell receptor beta chains presented below share a single source sample, sequenced in a study of blood T cell repertoires in COVID-19. Profiling relied on immunoSEQ multiplex PCR, and the TCRdb table lists in-frame clones only, not all of them. The table lists over 300,000 clones, roughly 90% of them singletons, with about 0.89% in the top ten. Input material: PBMCs or T cells enriched from blood (not recorded which). These receptors were taken from a woman under 40 with acute COVID-19.

This chain joins TRBV5-6 and TRBJ2-4, with D perhaps TRBD2 (7 bases). Germline V gene data show CDR1 as SGHDT and CDR2 as YYEEEE. This CDR3 has 15 residues. Trimming took 4 bases from V and 13 from J, leaving 24 bases between them. CDR3 DNA: TGTGCCAGCAGCCCTGAGGGGGTGGGGCGGGGGCCACAGTACTTC. Translating gives CASSPEGVGRGPQYF.

The chain links TRBV9 to TRBJ2-1; D uncertain. Germline values: CDR1 SGDLS, CDR2 YYNGEE. The V end lost 0 bases, the J end lost 5 bases, and 12 bases lay between the germline ends. The CDR3 runs 15 residues. The CDR3 DNA reads as TGTGCCAGCAGCGTAGGTGCTAGACTCGACAATGAGCAGTTCTTC. Amino acids: CASSVGARLDNEQFF.

V is TRBV7-6 and J is TRBJ1-4, with 7 bases that match TRBD1. This CDR3 is built from 13 residues. The J segment lost 7 bases and the V segment lost 5 bases, leaving 4 bases of the junction unmatched. Per germline, CDR1 SGHVS and CDR2 FNYEAQ. CDR3 loop: CASSHPGGEKLFF. The CDR3 DNA follows: TGTGCCAGCAGCCACCCAGGGGGTGAAAAACTGTTTTTT. The entire variable domain, with the rest obtained from reference TRBV7-6 and TRBJ1-4, is as follows: GAGVSQSPRYKVTKRGQDVALRCDPISGHVSLYWYRQALGQGPEFLTYFNYEAQQDKSGLPNDRFSAERPEGSISTLTIQRTEQRDSAMYRCASSHPGGEKLFFGSGTQLSVL.

V and J are TRBV12-5 and TRBJ2-1, with 12 bases that match TRBD2. The length of the CDR3 is 14 residues. V lost 7 bases to trimming and J lost 4 bases; unmatched junction nucleotides: 2. CDR1 and CDR2 from the germline V gene are LGHNT and FRNRAP. The CDR3, as DNA: TGTGCTAGTGTCCTAGCGGGGGGGTACAATGAGCAGTTCTTC. It translates to CASVLAGGYNEQFF.

The chain is built from TRBV6-2 or TRBV6-3 and TRBJ2-3; 15 positions agree with TRBD2. CDR1 is MNHEY, CDR2 SVGEGT, per germline. Germline trimming cut 2 bases from V and 1 base from J; bases unmatched to any gene: 4. The CDR3 is made up of 18 amino acids. CDR3 protein: CASSYGLAGGPGTDTQYF. The CDR3, as DNA: TGTGCCAGCAGTTACGGACTAGCGGGGGGGCCAGGCACAGATACGCAGTATTTT.

On this clone: Different DNA sequences within this sample yield the same CDR3. The CDR3 sequence is CASSLRGLYGYTF. The CDR3 region has the DNA TGTGCCAGCAGCTTGCGGGGCCTCTATGGCTACACCTTC. The rearrangement joins TRBV7-2 to TRBJ1-2; tentatively, D is TRBD1 (5 bases). There are 13 residues in the CDR3. CDR1 is SGHTA, CDR2 FQGNSA, per germline. Deletions cut 3 bases from V and 4 bases from J, with 9 bases between.

This rearrangement joins TRBV2 to TRBJ1-6, with a possible D match to TRBD1 (5 bases). CDR3 length equals 16 residues. The germline V and J ends were trimmed by 0 bases and 4 bases, with 10 bases remaining between them. The germline gives CDR1 SNHLY, CDR2 FYNNEI. CDR3 sequence (DNA): TGTGCCAGCAGTGAAGCGTCAGGGATTTATAATTCACCCCTCCACTTT. This gives the protein CASSEASGIYNSPLHF. Together with reference TRBV2 and TRBJ1-6, the CDR3 gives the full variable domain: EPEVTQTPSHQVTQMGQEVILRCVPISNHLYFYWYRQILGQKVEFLVSFYNNEISEKSEIFDDQFSVERPDGSNFTLKIRSTKLEDSAMYFCASSEASGIYNSPLHFGNGTRLTVT.

The rearrangement uses TRBV24-1 and TRBJ2-3; 8 positions match TRBD1. CDR1 KGHDR and CDR2 SFDVKD come from the germline V gene. The CDR3 consists of 16 residues. With 3 bases clipped from V and 4 bases from J, the junction kept 8 bases outside the gene matches. Here the CDR3 DNA reads TGTGCCACCAGTGATGCCACAGGGGGATTCGCAGATACGCAGTATTTT. Translation gives CATSDATGGFADTQYF.

This rearrangement joins TRBV4-3 to TRBJ1-1; D possibly corresponds to TRBD1 (5 bases). The germline V gene has CDR1 LGHNA and CDR2 YSLEER. Trimming took off 0 bases at V and 4 bases at J, with 18 bases between the two ends. The CDR3 extends over 17 amino acids. CDR3: CASSQDGLVREGTEAFF. The CDR3 DNA reads as TGCGCCAGCAGCCAAGACGGGTTGGTCAGGGAGGGCACTGAAGCTTTCTTT.

This clone was seen only once. The V call is TRBV20-1, the J call TRBJ1-2; D not resolved. Per germline, CDR1 DFQATT and CDR2 SNEGSKA (reference sequence). Trimming left V 2 bases short and J 5 bases short, with 6 bases between. The CDR3 is 11 residues long. CDR3 nucleotides: TGCAGTGCTAGATCCGGGTATGGCTACACCTTC. Translating gives CSARSGYGYTF.

The chain employs TRBV2 and TRBJ2-7, with D unclear. CDR3 length equals 11 residues. V lost 5 bases, J lost 4 bases, and 6 bases lay in between. Germline lookup yields CDR1 SNHLY and CDR2 FYNNEI. This chain's CDR3 is CASSYSYEQYF. Written as DNA, the CDR3 is TGTGCCAGCAGTTACAGTTACGAGCAGTACTTC.